Shown below are 2 T cell receptor beta chains from a single sample sequenced in a study of T cells in Graves' hyperthyroidism and ophthalmopathy (dated by TCRdb to between 2018 and 2020). Library preparation used multiplex PCR. These reads were obtained on an Illumina HiSeq 2000. The TCR beta CDR3 regions were amplified from RNA transcripts. The first round of RT-PCR for the TCR CDR3 was performed with the HTBI primer set and the Qiagen OneStep RT-PCR kit. The public reads were run again by TCRdb, first through fastp at Q25 and then through MiXCR, and only productive beta chains were kept. Every distinct CDR3 protein forms one entry, paired with its most common genes and DNA. This sample holds a few hundred thousand distinct CDR3 sequences; about 20% were observed only once. Roughly 60% of the sample is held by the ten biggest clonotypes. The source material was blood. The receptors originated from a man aged 25-45 years with Graves' ophthalmopathy.

This clonotype occurred many times. This chain links TRBV7-9 with TRBJ2-1; 10 nucleotides agree with TRBD2. This CDR3 region has 15 residues. CDR1 is SEHNR and CDR2 is FQNEAQ in the germline V gene (reference sequence). V was clipped by 5 bases and J by 7 bases; unmatched bases: 8. The CDR3 spells CASSTAGGPGNEQFF. DNA for the CDR3: TGTGCCAGCAGCACAGCGGGAGGGCCTGGGAATGAGCAGTTCTTC.

The table lists this clonotype with many counts. V gene TRBV2 combines with J gene TRBJ2-3, with 10 nucleotides matching TRBD2. The CDR3 totals 15 residues. Per germline, CDR1 SNHLY and CDR2 FYNNEI. The junction had 8 bases not matched to a gene; V was cut back by 6 bases and J by 5 bases. CDR3 bases: TGTGCCAGCAGAACGCTAGCGGGAGTAGGAGATACGCAGTATTTT. Protein: CASRTLAGVGDTQYF.